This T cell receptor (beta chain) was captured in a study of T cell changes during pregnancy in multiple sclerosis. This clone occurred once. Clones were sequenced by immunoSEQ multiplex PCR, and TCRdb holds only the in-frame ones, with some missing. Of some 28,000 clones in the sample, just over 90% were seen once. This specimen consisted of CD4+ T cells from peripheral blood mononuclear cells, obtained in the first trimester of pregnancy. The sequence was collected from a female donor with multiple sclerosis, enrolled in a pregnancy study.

CDR3 coding DNA: TGTGCCAGTAGTATTCACTCTCCGGCTGACAGGCAAGAGACCCAGTACTTC. It yields the protein CASSIHSPADRQETQYF. The rearrangement joins TRBV19 to TRBJ2-5; D perhaps matches TRBD1 (6 bases). Trimming took off 3 bases at V and 2 bases at J, with 19 bases between the two ends. The length of the CDR3 is 17 residues. In germline, CDR1 is LNHDA, CDR2 SQIVND (reference sequence).